This TCR beta chain emerged from a study of blood T cell repertoires in COVID-19. Profiled with immunoSEQ multiplex PCR; TCRdb holds only in-frame clones, not every one. The table includes roughly 200,000 clones, over 75% detected once. The CDR3 contains 14 residues. Germline CDR1 ENHRY, CDR2 SYGVKD. The V segment lost 4 bases and the J segment 2 bases; nucleotides outside the gene matches: 4. The rearrangement links TRBV10-3 to TRBJ1-2; TRBD1 agrees at 7 bases. The TCR comes from a man aged 60 to 69 with acute or convalescent COVID-19. The source material was peripheral blood. The CDR3 DNA follows: TGTGCCATCAGTGGACAGGGCGGGAACTATGGCTACACCTTC. This translates into CAISGQGGNYGYTF.